This TCR beta chain was sequenced for a study of breast tumors, draining lymph nodes, adjacent tissues. Study-wide points: The data were judged consistent with most tumor T cells coming from lymph node and expanding in tumor. Tumor TCR diversity was below lymph nodes but above nontumor tissue.

A remark on this clonotype: Its specificity is unknown.

In TCRdb, the multiplex PCR reads were re-called with MiXCR into one record per CDR3 protein. This repertoire shows approximately 63,000 distinct CDR3 sequences, approximately 62% found once; its top ten account for approximately 18%. Germline CDR1 and CDR2: SQVTM and ANQGSEA. The V segment lost 2 bases and the J segment 5 bases; nucleotides outside the gene matches: 1. CDR3 length equals 12 residues. This receptor was obtained from a female donor with breast cancer. Some clones in this sample may be carry-over from other donors' samples. This rearrangement joins TRBV29-1 to TRBJ2-5, with 8 bases identical to TRBD1. The sequenced sample was breast tumor tissue. CDR3: CSVEWTGETQYF. Written as DNA, the CDR3 is TGCAGCGTTGAATGGACAGGGGAGACCCAGTACTTC.